Listed below are T cell receptor beta chains from one sample, sequenced in a study of regulatory T cells in long-lasting Graves disease. One entry per CDR3 protein, called by TCRdb with MiXCR from the multiplex PCR reads. Of about 310,000 distinct CDR3 sequences listed, roughly 21% are singletons. The input for sequencing was peripheral blood mononuclear cells (PBMCs), taken when the disease was refractory, from a patient treated with antithyroid drugs. The receptors here all came from a female donor with Graves disease. CDR3s leave out the opening cysteine and the closing phenylalanine or tryptophan. Expanded clones get a size class; other rows say once, few or many, or leave the size out.

clone size	J gene	V gene	CDR3 protein
.	TRBJ2-6	TRBV5-6	ASSLRAGANVLT
few	TRBJ2-5	TRBV7-2	ASSKGRAGVGETQY
.	TRBJ2-5	TRBV28	AITPLGQRQETRY
few	TRBJ2-2	TRBV18	ASSPQGPTNTGELF
.	TRBJ2-3	TRBV28	ASSDAIEGDRTDTQY
.	TRBJ2-7	TRBV27	ASLPYGGDGISREQY
few	TRBJ1-1	TRBV6-2/TRBV6-3	ASSYEELTEAF
many	TRBJ2-5	TRBV7-9	ASSSRTSGRLTETQY
few	TRBJ2-7	TRBV11-2	ASSLLGSTESYEQY
many	TRBJ1-1	TRBV19	ASSNGPTMNTEAF
few	TRBJ2-2	TRBV14	ASSQFAGNTGELF
many	TRBJ2-7	TRBV6-2/TRBV6-3	ASSYSRTVNSYEQY
.	TRBJ1-5	TRBV6-6	ASSYSRGWQVQPQH
.	TRBJ2-1	TRBV12-3/TRBV12-4	ASSPGRSYNEQF
.	TRBJ2-7	TRBV5-5	ASSLLGLAGGSSYEQY
.	TRBJ1-1	TRBV20-1	SARDYGRMNTEAF
.	TRBJ1-6	TRBV6-1	ASSGQGHETSPLH
.	TRBJ2-3	TRBV11-2	ASSVDRDPTDTQY
many	TRBJ2-7	TRBV5-1	ASSSASGSGTYEQY
few	TRBJ2-7	TRBV9	ASSVTGTTLDEQY
.	TRBJ2-3	TRBV5-1	ASSFLADYTDTQY
few	TRBJ2-7	TRBV3-1	ASSPHYQNEQY
many	TRBJ1-2	TRBV20-1	SARFDGLGYT
many	TRBJ2-7	TRBV28	ASSPVTLSYEQY
few	TRBJ1-3	TRBV28	ASSLTGPSGNTIY
.	TRBJ1-4	TRBV5-5	ASSAVNREKLF
.	TRBJ2-3	TRBV12-3/TRBV12-4	ASSPLSGSTDTQY
.	TRBJ2-2	TRBV28	ASSWTGGGVLDAGELF
many	TRBJ2-7	TRBV19	ASSMGETYEQY
.	TRBJ2-7	TRBV12-3/TRBV12-4	ASRAEGLEQY
many	TRBJ1-1	TRBV2	ASSEAGGMNTEAF
.	TRBJ1-1	TRBV5-1	ASSPQTVNTEAF
many	TRBJ2-5	TRBV5-4	ASSLAGRVETQY
.	TRBJ2-2	TRBV28	ASTNPSGATGELF
.	TRBJ2-5	TRBV29-1	SVETGAFVETQY
few	TRBJ1-1	TRBV5-6	ASSLGPGANTEAF
.	TRBJ2-1	TRBV28	ASGGGAYNEQF
.	TRBJ2-2	TRBV2	ASSEVDVANTGELF
many	TRBJ2-7	TRBV11-3	ASSLERGQINYEQY
.	TRBJ1-2	TRBV27	ASSLIGTGPNYGYT
many	TRBJ1-5	TRBV28	ASSSRTDLSNQPQH
few	TRBJ1-6	TRBV6-2/TRBV6-3	ASSPRDTMTLHNSPLH
few	TRBJ2-3	TRBV19	ASTDELADRTDTQY
.	TRBJ2-3	TRBV7-2	ASSLSSGRADTQY
few	TRBJ2-7	TRBV29-1	SIILAGVGEQY
many	TRBJ1-5	TRBV28	AGGRIYSNQPQH
.	TRBJ1-1	TRBV7-9	ASSFFGGNMNTEAF
few	TRBJ1-5	TRBV19	ASSIDAYSNQPQH
many	TRBJ2-1	TRBV27	ASSLPGGFSYNEQF
many	TRBJ1-5	TRBV28	ASSFVTDYSNQPQH
.	TRBJ2-1	TRBV7-2	ASSLGLAGGNEQF
.	TRBJ2-7	TRBV28	ASSYSPVREQY